Listed here are 23 T cell receptor beta chains from one sample, sequenced in a study of shared clonotypes between healthy human individuals. The method was immunoSEQ multiplex PCR; TCRdb's version includes in-frame clones alone and lacks a portion of them. The sample shows about 1 million clones, 70% to 80% of them seen only once. The sequencing input was memory CD4+ T cells sorted from blood. Subset indicated: CD45RA-negative fraction. The receptors were sampled from a man aged 18-30 years in good health.

The CDR3 here is CASSLTSHTDTQYF. The CDR3 DNA reads TGCGCCAGCAGTTTGACTAGCCACACAGATACGCAGTATTTT. The chain combines TRBV5-1 with TRBJ2-3; TRBD2 agrees at 7 bases. After removal of 5 bases from V and 2 bases from J, the junction contained 5 bases not matched to a gene. This CDR3 has 14 residues. CDR1 and CDR2 from the germline V gene are SGHRS and YFSETQ. Full variable domain (remainder filled in from reference TRBV5-1 and TRBJ2-3): KAGVTQTPRYLIKTRGQQVTLSCSPISGHRSVSWYQQTPGQGLQFLFEYFSETQRNKGNFPGRFSGRQFSNSRSEMNVSTLELGDSALYLCASSLTSHTDTQYFGPGTRLTVL.

The rearrangement joins TRBV11-3 to TRBJ2-7; the D gene is possibly TRBD1 (6 bases). Trimming removed 0 bases from V and 7 bases from J, with 13 bases in between. The CDR3 loop spans 14 amino acids. Germline CDR1 is SGHNT and CDR2 is YENEEA. The CDR3 DNA sequence: TGTGCCAGCAGCTTAGACAGGGGATCGCTTGAGCAGTACTTC. Its protein is CASSLDRGSLEQYF.

The V call is TRBV18, the J call TRBJ2-1; 14 bases are shared with TRBD2. This CDR3 has 16 amino acids. The V and J ends lost 3 bases and 7 bases, in that order; junction bases with no gene match: 5. The germline V gene has CDR1 KGHSH and CDR2 LQKENI. In DNA, the CDR3 is TGTGCCAGCTCACCCCCCGGGACTAGCGGGAGAAATGAGCAGTTCTTC. As protein: CASSPPGTSGRNEQFF.

The V call is TRBV6-4, the J call TRBJ2-3, with TRBD1 identical over 7 bases. The CDR3 is 16 amino acids. Germline trimming cut 2 bases from V and 3 bases from J; bases unmatched to any gene: 8. In germline, CDR1 is MRHNA, CDR2 SNTAGT. CDR3 sequence (DNA): TGTGCCAGCAGTGACGGAACCGGGACAGTTACAGATACGCAGTATTTT. As protein: CASSDGTGTVTDTQYF.

This clone was picked up one time. The chain carries TRBV19 and TRBJ2-3, with a tentative D call TRBD2 (5 bases). In germline, CDR1 is LNHDA, CDR2 SQIVND (reference sequence). This CDR3 is 14 amino acids long. The germline V and J ends were trimmed by 3 bases and 4 bases, with 11 bases remaining between them. The CDR3 coding sequence is TGTGCCAGTAGTATCGGTCTAGCTCCAGATACGCAGTATTTT. Its translation: CASSIGLAPDTQYF.

The rearrangement links TRBV6-5 to TRBJ1-1; tentatively, D is TRBD1 (6 bases). The CDR3 sequence is 14 residues long. V was clipped by 8 bases and J by 0 bases, with 13 bases between them. The V gene's germline CDR1 is MNHEY and CDR2 SVGAGI. The CDR3 here is CASGRGGMNTEAFF. In DNA, the CDR3 is TGTGCCAGCGGGCGGGGGGGCATGAACACTGAAGCTTTCTTT.

The V call is TRBV5-4, the J call TRBJ2-1; 10 bases align to TRBD1. Germline assignment: CDR1 SGHNT and CDR2 YYREEE (reference sequence). CDR3 length equals 16 residues. V shed 3 bases, J shed 8 bases, and the junction held 11 bases outside the gene matches. CDR3 nucleotides: TGTGCCAGCAGCTCCTCCCCCGACAGGGGGCGGGATGAGCAGTTCTTC. It yields the protein CASSSSPDRGRDEQFF.

V is TRBV29-1 and J is TRBJ2-7, with TRBD2 matching 7 bases. J lost 11 bases, V lost 3 bases, and 7 bases had no gene match. CDR1 is SQVTM and CDR2 is ANQGSEA in the germline V gene. This CDR3 comprises 11 residues. For the CDR3, the DNA is TGCAGCGTTGATCCCGGAAGCGGGGAGTACTTC. This encodes CSVDPGSGEYF.

The genes are TRBV5-1 and TRBJ2-6; 8 bases line up with TRBD1. This CDR3 contains 17 residues. Germline V lookup: CDR1 SGHRS, CDR2 YFSETQ. With V trimmed by 3 bases and J by 0 bases, 5 bases remained unmatched. CDR3 in amino acids: CASSSGQDFSGANVLTF. CDR3 nucleotides: TGCGCCAGCAGCTCGGGACAGGACTTCTCTGGGGCCAACGTCCTGACTTTC.

This clone was counted a single time. The chain combines TRBV5-1 with TRBJ2-1, with 11 bases identical to TRBD2. V was pared by 5 bases and J by 5 bases, with 21 bases of the junction left unmatched. Germline CDR1 is SGHRS and CDR2 is YFSETQ. The CDR3 is 20 amino acids. CDR3 bases: TGCGCCAGCAGTCCGAACCCTCTAGCGGGAGGCCCCCTCTTCCACAATGAGCAGTTCTTC. It specifies CASSPNPLAGGPLFHNEQFF.

The gene calls are TRBV10-3 and TRBJ2-1; 7 bases agree with TRBD1. CDR1 is ENHRY and CDR2 is SYGVKD in the germline V gene. This CDR3 has 16 residues. Trimming at V came to 6 bases and at J to 0 bases, leaving 8 bases not matched to a gene. The CDR3: CAISASGTVSYNEQFF. The CDR3 DNA reads TGTGCCATCAGCGCTTCCGGGACAGTCTCCTACAATGAGCAGTTCTTC.

The chain employs TRBV5-6 and TRBJ1-2; TRBD1 is a possible D gene (5 bases). Trimming removed 3 bases at V and 4 bases at J, with 16 bases between. Germline V lookup: CDR1 SGHDT, CDR2 YYEEEE. The CDR3 sequence is 15 residues long. CDR3 nucleotide sequence: TGTGCCAGCAGCTCCGTCGGACAAGAGGGCTATGGCTACACCTTC. This sequence encodes CASSSVGQEGYGYTF.

The rearrangement links TRBV14 to TRBJ1-2; perhaps TRBD1 as D (5 bases). Between the trimmed V and J ends, which lost 1 base and 10 bases, there was a span of 13 bases. The CDR3 runs 13 residues. The germline gives CDR1 SGHDN, CDR2 FVKESK. CDR3 protein: CASSQVPGSNYTF. CDR3 bases: TGTGCCAGCAGCCAAGTACCAGGGAGTAACTACACCTTC.

CDR3 sequence (DNA): TGTGCCATCAGTGAGTCGGCAGGGGTGGGCCAGCCCCAGCATTTT. Amino acid sequence: CAISESAGVGQPQHF. The V call is TRBV10-3, the J call TRBJ1-5, with a possible D match to TRBD1 (6 bases). Per the germline V gene, CDR1 is ENHRY and CDR2 is SYGVKD. The CDR3 runs to 15 residues. The ends were cut back, 0 bases at V and 7 bases at J, with 13 bases in the middle.

This clone is a singleton in its sample. V usage is TRBV5-4 and J usage is TRBJ2-3; weak D call: TRBD1 (5 bases). CDR3 length: 15 amino acids. Trimming took off 2 bases at V and 2 bases at J, with 12 bases between the two ends. Germline CDR1 reads SGHNT; CDR2 reads YYREEE (reference sequence). As DNA, the CDR3 is TGTGCCAGCAGCTTAATGACAGCAGCCACAGATACGCAGTATTTT. Amino acid sequence: CASSLMTAATDTQYF.

This clone showed up just a few times. The DNA of the CDR3 is TGTGCCAGCAGTTTGGATCGGGAAAGCAATCAGCCCCAGCATTTT. This sequence encodes CASSLDRESNQPQHF. V gene TRBV28 combines with J gene TRBJ1-5; the D is unclear. CDR1 MDHEN and CDR2 SYDVKM come from the germline V gene. The CDR3 runs to 15 residues. The V gene lost 3 bases and the J gene lost 1 base, with 10 bases spanning the gap.

The chain uses TRBV5-1 and TRBJ1-2; no clear D gene. Germline CDR1 and CDR2: SGHRS and YFSETQ. CDR3 length: 16 amino acids. The ends were cut back, 4 bases at V and 6 bases at J, with 22 bases in the middle. CDR3 protein: CASSPLPQERTNGYTF. CDR3 nucleotides: TGCGCCAGCAGCCCATTACCCCAGGAGAGAACAAATGGCTACACCTTC.

DNA for the CDR3: TGTGCCAGCAGTTCTCCTAGAACGCGGTCCGAGCAGTACTTC. Protein sequence: CASSSPRTRSEQYF. The chain employs TRBV6-5 and TRBJ2-7; D ambiguous. The V end was cut by 4 bases, the J end by 6 bases, with 16 bases between. The germline V gene encodes CDR1 MNHEY and CDR2 SVGAGI. The CDR3 length is 14 residues.

In this sample, this clone turned up a few times. V is TRBV6-4 and J is TRBJ2-1, with D perhaps matching TRBD1 (7 bases). Trimming removed 6 bases at V and 6 bases at J, with 12 bases between. Looked up from germline, CDR1 is MRHNA and CDR2 is SNTAGT. The CDR3 has 13 residues. CDR3 nucleotides: TGTGCCAGCAGCGCTCAGGGGGGCAATGAGCAGTTCTTC. Its protein is CASSAQGGNEQFF.

Concerning this clone: A clone one base away is much larger, so this may be a read error. This sample includes further DNA sequences coding for the same CDR3. The chain is built from TRBV11-2 and TRBJ2-5, with D unresolved. Germline V lookup: CDR1 SGHAT, CDR2 FQNNGV. The V gene lost 3 bases and the J gene lost 5 bases, with 4 bases spanning the gap. This CDR3 has 11 residues. CDR3 sequence reads: CASSLGETQYF. CDR3 in DNA: TGTGCCAGCAGCTTGGGGGAGACCCAGTACTTC.

The table lists this clone with a few counts. One junction end disagrees with the germline gene, perhaps due to a read error. The V gene is TRBV27, the J gene TRBJ2-7, with 10 bases matching TRBD2. Germline assignment: CDR1 MNHEY and CDR2 SMNVEV (reference sequence). This CDR3 is 12 amino acids long. DNA of the CDR3: TGTGCCACCCTACCCCGGACTAGCGGCTCATTATTC. Translated: CATLPRTSGSLF.

This clone was recorded only once. The V and J genes are TRBV27 and TRBJ1-6; no clear D. V shed 10 bases and J shed 3 bases, with 10 bases lying between them. The CDR3 runs 13 residues. Germline V gene data show CDR1 as MNHEY and CDR2 as SMNVEV (reference sequence). The CDR3 region is CATRADYNSPLHF. The CDR3 coding sequence is TGTGCCACCCGGGCGGACTATAATTCACCCCTCCACTTT.

This clone was found once. V is TRBV28 and J is TRBJ2-1; 14 nucleotides match TRBD2. CDR3 length equals 15 residues. The V gene end was trimmed by 7 bases and the J gene end by 9 bases; junction bases not matched to a gene: 8. In germline, CDR1 is MDHEN, CDR2 SYDVKM. The CDR3 sequence is CASIPGLAGVGEQFF. The CDR3 nucleotides read TGTGCCAGCATTCCGGGACTAGCGGGAGTCGGTGAGCAGTTCTTC.